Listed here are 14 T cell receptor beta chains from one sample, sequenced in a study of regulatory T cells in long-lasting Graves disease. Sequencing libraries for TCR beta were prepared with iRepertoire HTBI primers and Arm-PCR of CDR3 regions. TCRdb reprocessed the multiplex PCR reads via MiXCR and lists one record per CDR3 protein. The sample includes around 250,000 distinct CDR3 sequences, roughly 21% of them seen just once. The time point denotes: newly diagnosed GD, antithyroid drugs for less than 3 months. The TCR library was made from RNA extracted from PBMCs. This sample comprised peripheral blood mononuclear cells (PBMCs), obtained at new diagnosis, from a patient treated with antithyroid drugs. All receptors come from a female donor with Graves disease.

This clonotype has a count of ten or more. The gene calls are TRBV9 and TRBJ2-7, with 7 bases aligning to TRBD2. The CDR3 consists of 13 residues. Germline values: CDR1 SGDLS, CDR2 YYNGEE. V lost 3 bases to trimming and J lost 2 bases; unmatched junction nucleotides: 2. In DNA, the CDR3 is TGTGCCAGCAGCGACGGGGGGACCTACGAGCAGTACTTC. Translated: CASSDGGTYEQYF.

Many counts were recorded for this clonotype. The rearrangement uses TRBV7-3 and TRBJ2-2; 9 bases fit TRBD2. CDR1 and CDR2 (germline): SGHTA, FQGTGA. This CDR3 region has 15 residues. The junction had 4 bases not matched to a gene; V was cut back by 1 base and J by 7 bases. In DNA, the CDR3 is TGTGCCAGCAGCTTAATTAGCGGGAGTGGCGGGGAGCTGTTTTTT. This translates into CASSLISGSGGELFF.

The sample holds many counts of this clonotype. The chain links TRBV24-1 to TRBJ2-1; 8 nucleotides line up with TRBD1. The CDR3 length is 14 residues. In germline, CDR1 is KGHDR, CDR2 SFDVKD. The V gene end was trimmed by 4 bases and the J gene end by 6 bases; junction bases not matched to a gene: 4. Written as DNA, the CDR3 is TGTGCCACCAGTGAAGAGGACAGGGCCAATGAGCAGTTCTTC. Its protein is CATSEEDRANEQFF.

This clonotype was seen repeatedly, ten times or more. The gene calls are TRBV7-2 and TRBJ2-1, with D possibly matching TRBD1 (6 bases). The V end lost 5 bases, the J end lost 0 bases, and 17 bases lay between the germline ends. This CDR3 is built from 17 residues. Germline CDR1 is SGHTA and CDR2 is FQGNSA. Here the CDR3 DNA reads TGTGCCAGCAGCACCCCCGCAGGGGACCGCTCCTACAATGAGCAGTTCTTC. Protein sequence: CASSTPAGDRSYNEQFF.

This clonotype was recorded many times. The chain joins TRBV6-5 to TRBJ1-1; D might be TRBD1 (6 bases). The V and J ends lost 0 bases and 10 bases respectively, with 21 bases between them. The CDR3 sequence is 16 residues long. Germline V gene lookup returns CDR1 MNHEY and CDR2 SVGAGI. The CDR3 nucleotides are TGTGCCAGCAGTTACTCCCTCAGACCCGGACAGCCGGCAGCTTTCTTT. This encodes CASSYSLRPGQPAAFF.

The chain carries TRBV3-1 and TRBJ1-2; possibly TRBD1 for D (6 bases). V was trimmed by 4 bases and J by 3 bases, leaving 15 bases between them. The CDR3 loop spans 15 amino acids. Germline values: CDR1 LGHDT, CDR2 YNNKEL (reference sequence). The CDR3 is CASSPRGARDYGYTF. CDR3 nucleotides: TGTGCCAGCAGCCCAAGGGGGGCGCGGGACTATGGCTACACCTTC.

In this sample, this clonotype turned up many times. CDR3 DNA: TGCAGTGCTAGGGGACTAGCGGGGCAGAATGTTGTGGATGAGCAGTTCTTC. Its protein is CSARGLAGQNVVDEQFF. The chain employs TRBV20-1 and TRBJ2-1; TRBD2 aligns across 13 bases. The V and J ends lost 3 bases and 8 bases, in that order; junction bases with no gene match: 13. The CDR3 runs 17 residues. The germline V gene has CDR1 DFQATT and CDR2 SNEGSKA (reference sequence).

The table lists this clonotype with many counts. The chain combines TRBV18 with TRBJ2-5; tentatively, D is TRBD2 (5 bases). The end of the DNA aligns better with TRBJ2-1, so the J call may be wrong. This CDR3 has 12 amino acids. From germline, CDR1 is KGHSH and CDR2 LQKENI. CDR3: CASSALANEQFF. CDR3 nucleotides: TGTGCCAGCTCAGCCCTAGCCAATGAGCAGTTCTTC.

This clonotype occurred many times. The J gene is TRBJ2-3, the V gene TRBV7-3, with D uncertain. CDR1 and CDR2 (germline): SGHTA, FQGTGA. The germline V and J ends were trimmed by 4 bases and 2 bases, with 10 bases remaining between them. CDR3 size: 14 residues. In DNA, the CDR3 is TGTGCCAGCAGCTCGGGTGCCACCACAGATACGCAGTATTTT. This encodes CASSSGATTDTQYF.

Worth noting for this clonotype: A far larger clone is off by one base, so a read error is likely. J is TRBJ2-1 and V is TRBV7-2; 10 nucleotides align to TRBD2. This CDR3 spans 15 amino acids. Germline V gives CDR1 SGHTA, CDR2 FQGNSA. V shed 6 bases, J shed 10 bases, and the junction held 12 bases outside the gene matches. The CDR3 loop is CASSKAGGTSYEQFF. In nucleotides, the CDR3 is TGTGCCAGCAGTAAAGCGGGGGGGACCTCCTACGAGCAGTTCTTC.

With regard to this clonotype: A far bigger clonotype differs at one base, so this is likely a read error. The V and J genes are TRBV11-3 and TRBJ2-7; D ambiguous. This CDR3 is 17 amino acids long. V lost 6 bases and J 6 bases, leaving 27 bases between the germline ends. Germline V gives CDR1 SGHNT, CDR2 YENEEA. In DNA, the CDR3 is TGTGCCAGCAGAAATTGGCGGCAGCCTGCCCAGGCCTGCGAGCAGTACTTC. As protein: CASRNWRQPAQACEQYF.

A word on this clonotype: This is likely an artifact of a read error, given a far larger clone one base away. DNA for the CDR3: TGTGCCAGCAGTTGCTCGATTTGGTCCGCAGGTGGCTACACCTTC. This codes for CASSCSIWSAGGYTF. The chain links TRBV6-9 to TRBJ1-2; no reliable D call. The CDR3 runs to 15 residues. Trimming took off 4 bases at V and 7 bases at J, with 19 bases between the two ends. CDR1 is MNHGY, CDR2 SVAAGI, per germline.

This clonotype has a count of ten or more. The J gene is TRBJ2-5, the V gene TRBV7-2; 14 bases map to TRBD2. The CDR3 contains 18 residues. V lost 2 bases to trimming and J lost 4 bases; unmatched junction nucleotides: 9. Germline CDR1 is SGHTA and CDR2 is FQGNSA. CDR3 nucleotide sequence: TGTGCCAGCAGCTTACCCCTCAGACTAGCGGGAGGGAGAGAGACCCAGTACTTC. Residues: CASSLPLRLAGGRETQYF.

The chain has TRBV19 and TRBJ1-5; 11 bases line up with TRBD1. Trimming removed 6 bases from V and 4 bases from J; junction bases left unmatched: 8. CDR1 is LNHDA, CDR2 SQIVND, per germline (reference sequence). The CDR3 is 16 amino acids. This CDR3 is CASSPTGTGGNQPQHF. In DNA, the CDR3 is TGTGCCAGTAGCCCAACCGGGACAGGGGGTAATCAGCCCCAGCATTTT.